The 7 T cell receptor beta chains below all came from one sample that was sequenced in a study of blood T cell repertoires in COVID-19. Libraries were prepared by immunoSEQ multiplex PCR; TCRdb keeps only in-frame clonotypes and omits some of them. The sample consists of 150,000 or so clones, about nine tenths of them appearing once. The sample consisted of peripheral blood. The receptors here all came from a woman between 70 and 85 years old with COVID-19, enrolled during active disease.

The chain recombines TRBV25-1 with TRBJ2-5; D remains unclear. From germline, CDR1 is MGHDK and CDR2 SYGVNS. This CDR3 has 12 residues. V dropped 4 bases and J dropped 3 bases, with 6 bases sitting between them. The CDR3 DNA is TGTGCCAGCAGTGCCTCTAAAGAGACCCAGTACTTC. It codes for CASSASKETQYF. The full variable domain, its missing parts supplied by reference TRBV25-1 and TRBJ2-5, is EADIYQTPRYLVIGTGKKITLECSQTMGHDKMYWYQQDPGMELHLIHYSYGVNSTEKGDLSSESTVSRIRTEHFPLTLESARPSHTSQYLCASSASKETQYFGPGTRLLVL.

The chain couples TRBV12-3 or TRBV12-4 to TRBJ1-2; TRBD1 might be the D (6 bases). The CDR3 totals 13 residues. Between the trimmed V and J ends, which lost 6 bases and 2 bases, there was a span of 10 bases. CDR3 bases: TGTGCCAGCAGCCGCGGACAGAACTATGGCTACACCTTC. Protein sequence: CASSRGQNYGYTF.

This chain links TRBV4-2 with TRBJ2-3, with 10 bases that match TRBD2. Trimming removed 3 bases from V and 5 bases from J; junction bases left unmatched: 8. Germline V gene data show CDR1 as LGHNA and CDR2 as YNFKEQ. This CDR3 comprises 16 residues. CDR3 DNA: TGTGCCAGCAGCCACCGTCTAGCGGGGGAGGTAGATACGCAGTATTTT. It yields the protein CASSHRLAGEVDTQYF.

This chain joins TRBV28 and TRBJ1-4; 7 bases align to TRBD1. V trimming: 5 bases; J trimming: 3 bases; junction bases outside the gene matches: 6. Per the germline V gene, CDR1 is MDHEN and CDR2 is SYDVKM. This CDR3 contains 15 residues. CDR3: CASSPQGGANEKLFF. The CDR3 DNA reads as TGTGCCAGCAGTCCCCAGGGGGGTGCTAATGAAAAACTGTTTTTT.

J is TRBJ1-3 and V is TRBV5-1; D is uncertain. In germline, CDR1 is SGHRS, CDR2 YFSETQ. Trimming took off 0 bases at V and 4 bases at J, with 5 bases between the two ends. CDR3 length: 13 residues. The CDR3 sequence: CASSLDRGNTIYF. The CDR3 DNA reads as TGCGCCAGCAGCTTGGATCGGGGAAACACCATATATTTT.

V and J are TRBV15 and TRBJ1-3; tentatively, D is TRBD1 (6 bases). Germline V CDR1 and CDR2: LNHNV, YYDKDF (reference sequence). CDR3 length: 16 residues. Trimming removed 6 bases from V and 2 bases from J, with 17 bases in between. The CDR3 spells CATSTGGSGAGNTIYF. CDR3 nucleotide sequence: TGTGCCACCAGTACCGGGGGGTCAGGGGCTGGAAACACCATATATTTT. Combining the CDR3 with reference TRBV15 and TRBJ1-3 gives the whole variable domain DAMVIQNPRYQVTQFGKPVTLSCSQTLNHNVMYWYQQKSSQAPKLLFHYYDKDFNNEADTPDNFQSRRPNTSFCFLDIRSPGLGDTAMYLCATSTGGSGAGNTIYFGEGSWLTVV.

This chain uses TRBV2 with TRBJ1-1; maybe TRBD1 (5 bases). The V end was cut by 4 bases, the J end by 3 bases, with 15 bases between. The CDR3 covers 15 residues. CDR1 is SNHLY, CDR2 FYNNEI, per germline. The CDR3 DNA sequence: TGTGCCAGCAGTGCCAACCAGGGCGAATACACTGAAGCTTTCTTT. Translating it yields CASSANQGEYTEAFF.